This entry describes one T cell receptor beta chain. The antigen is not known. A J-beta primer mix and a sample-barcoded 5' primer were used in a second PCR of about 7 to 12 cycles. TCRdb itself ran the 5' RACE reads through MiXCR, one entry per CDR3 protein. This sample carries about 400,000 distinct CDR3 sequences, more than 45% of them seen once, and the ten largest clones take 51%. The entry originates in a study of blood T cells in healthy people across ages. Across the study: Template-switching capture recovered about one barcoded beta molecule per two T cells. Whole-study findings and limits: Leaving the PBMCs unsorted stopped any conclusive comparison of naive versus antigen-experienced cells. Estimates of diversity drawn from one million T cells were considered underestimates. Roughly linear age-related decline in beta diversity appeared, significant by age around 38.

From germline, CDR1 is MGHDK and CDR2 SYGVNS. The CDR3 runs 15 residues. The receptor comes from a man between 60 and 75 years old in good health. Sequenced sample: blood. The chain uses TRBV25-1 and TRBJ2-7, with a weak D call TRBD1 (6 bases). Gene TRBJ2-5 matches the end of the DNA better, so the J call may be wrong. CDR3 sequence (DNA): TGTGCCAGCAGTGACGAGCGGTCGAGGGGGGAGACCCAGTACTTC. Its protein is CASSDERSRGETQYF.